The 18 T cell receptor beta chains below were found in one sample sequenced in a study of blood T cell repertoires in COVID-19. The method was immunoSEQ multiplex PCR; TCRdb's version includes in-frame clones alone and lacks a portion of them. The sample carries about 200,000 clones, approximately 82% recorded once. Sequenced material: PBMCs or T cells enriched from blood (not recorded which). These receptors all stem from a woman aged 60 to 75 with acute COVID-19.

The gene calls are TRBV6-6 and TRBJ2-7, with 7 positions matching TRBD1. Germline assignment: CDR1 MNHNY and CDR2 SVGAGI (reference sequence). Unmatched junction bases numbered 5, after V lost 1 base and J lost 5 bases. The CDR3 totals 14 residues. CDR3 protein: CASSYLAGTDEQYF. CDR3 nucleotides: TGTGCCAGCAGTTACTTAGCCGGGACAGACGAGCAGTACTTC.

V usage is TRBV7-2 and J usage is TRBJ1-6; perhaps TRBD1 as D (5 bases). Per germline, CDR1 SGHTA and CDR2 FQGNSA. Trimming took off 5 bases at V and 6 bases at J, with 14 bases between the two ends. This CDR3 is 15 amino acids long. The CDR3 reads CASSPGGGVNSPLHF. CDR3 coding DNA: TGTGCCAGCAGCCCCGGGGGAGGGGTTAATTCACCCCTCCACTTT. Using reference TRBV7-2 and TRBJ1-6 for the parts outside the CDR3, the full variable domain is GAGVSQSPSNKVTEKGKDVELRCDPISGHTALYWYRQSLGQGLEFLIYFQGNSAPDKSGLPSDRFSAERTGGSVSTLTIQRTQQEDSAVYLCASSPGGGVNSPLHFGNGTRLTVT.

The chain is built from TRBV6-4 and TRBJ1-5; 7 bases fit TRBD1. J lost 7 bases, V lost 3 bases, and 12 bases had no gene match. This CDR3 has 16 amino acids. Per germline, CDR1 MRHNA and CDR2 SNTAGT. The CDR3 region has the DNA TGTGCCAGCAGTGAATCCCAAGACAGGGTTGGACAGCCCCAGCATTTT. Amino acids: CASSESQDRVGQPQHF.

V is TRBV18 and J is TRBJ1-1; D is possibly TRBD1 (6 bases). V shed 0 bases and J shed 7 bases, with 15 bases lying between them. Germline values: CDR1 KGHSH, CDR2 LQKENI. CDR3 length: 15 amino acids. The CDR3 loop is CASSPPVREGVEAFF. The CDR3 nucleotides read TGTGCCAGCTCACCACCGGTCAGGGAGGGGGTTGAAGCTTTCTTT.

The V and J genes are TRBV29-1 and TRBJ2-5, with 10 bases matching TRBD1. Per germline, CDR1 SQVTM and CDR2 ANQGSEA. This CDR3 is 16 amino acids long. With 6 bases clipped from V and 5 bases from J, the junction kept 15 bases outside the gene matches. The CDR3 nucleotides read TGCAGCGTCTTGATAAGGGACAGGGGTTCGGGGGAGACCCAGTACTTC. Protein product: CSVLIRDRGSGETQYF.

As DNA, the CDR3 is TGTGCCAGTGGTCTCAGGGGCAACACCGGGGAGCTGTTTTTT. Translating gives CASGLRGNTGELFF. The V and J genes are TRBV19 and TRBJ2-2, with D tentatively TRBD1 (6 bases). V shed 8 bases and J shed 2 bases, with 12 bases lying between them. The CDR3 totals 14 residues. Germline CDR1 is LNHDA and CDR2 is SQIVND (reference sequence).

The J gene is TRBJ2-7, the V gene TRBV7-9; 7 positions match TRBD2. The CDR3 has 15 amino acids. With 1 base clipped from V and 5 bases from J, the junction kept 8 bases outside the gene matches. Per the germline V gene, CDR1 is SEHNR and CDR2 is FQNEAQ (reference sequence). The CDR3 here is CASSLDGGSYHEQYF. CDR3 sequence (DNA): TGTGCCAGCAGCTTAGACGGCGGGAGTTACCACGAGCAGTACTTC.

The V call is TRBV24-1, the J call TRBJ2-5, with 10 bases fitting TRBD1. The CDR3 length is 16 residues. CDR1 and CDR2 (germline): KGHDR, SFDVKD. Germline trimming cut 9 bases from V and 7 bases from J; bases unmatched to any gene: 16. The CDR3, as DNA: TGTGCCACCTCCCCTCCCCCGGGACAGGGGTGGGTGACCCAGTACTTC. This sequence encodes CATSPPPGQGWVTQYF.

The genes are TRBV19 and TRBJ2-1, with a possible D match to TRBD1 (6 bases). V shed 10 bases and J shed 1 base, with 11 bases lying between them. The germline gives CDR1 LNHDA, CDR2 SQIVND (reference sequence). The CDR3 extends over 13 amino acids. The CDR3 coding sequence is TGTGCCACAACAGGGTCGTCCTACAATGAGCAGTTCTTC. This gives the protein CATTGSSYNEQFF.

This chain connects TRBV5-4 to TRBJ1-2, with a tentative D call TRBD1 (6 bases). The CDR3 runs to 14 residues. Deletions cut 4 bases from V and 6 bases from J, with 16 bases between. Looked up from germline, CDR1 is SGHNT and CDR2 is YYREEE (reference sequence). The CDR3 coding sequence is TGTGCCAGCAGCCCGGAACAGGGACGGGATGGCTACACCTTC. Its translation: CASSPEQGRDGYTF.

The chain uses TRBV25-1 and TRBJ1-6, with 7 bases aligning to TRBD1. Germline V CDR1 and CDR2: MGHDK, SYGVNS. This CDR3 contains 14 residues. Losses at the gene ends were 7 bases for V and 10 bases for J; bases not matched to a gene: 10. CDR3 sequence: CASTRDSDGSPLHF. CDR3 DNA sequence: TGTGCCAGCACCAGGGACAGCGACGGATCACCCCTCCACTTT.

The chain recombines TRBV18 with TRBJ2-7; 8 bases are shared with TRBD2. The CDR3 is made up of 16 amino acids. The ends lost 1 base at V and 4 bases at J; junction bases unmatched: 9. The germline gives CDR1 KGHSH, CDR2 LQKENI. CDR3 bases: TGTGCCAGCTCACCACGAACTAGCGGACTTTATTACGAGCAGTACGTC. Protein sequence: CASSPRTSGLYYEQYV.

V is TRBV29-1 and J is TRBJ2-5; maybe TRBD2 (6 bases). The germline V and J ends were trimmed by 0 bases and 1 base, with 12 bases remaining between them. Looked up from germline, CDR1 is SQVTM and CDR2 is ANQGSEA. This CDR3 has 15 amino acids. The CDR3 spells CSVEDLAGSQETQYF. In nucleotides, the CDR3 is TGCAGCGTTGAAGATCTCGCCGGGAGCCAAGAGACCCAGTACTTC.

The J gene is TRBJ2-3, the V gene TRBV11-2, with D unclear. The CDR3 has 12 residues. The germline CDR1 and CDR2 sequences are SGHAT and FQNNGV. Between the trimmed V and J ends, which lost 6 bases and 5 bases, there was a span of 9 bases. Here the CDR3 DNA reads TGTGCCAGCAGGCCCACGGGAGATACGCAGTATTTT. It specifies CASRPTGDTQYF.

This clone was seen more than once but under ten times. V and J are TRBV7-9 and TRBJ1-2; TRBD1 agrees at 11 bases. Germline-derived CDR1 and CDR2 are SEHNR and FQNEAQ (reference sequence). The ends lost 0 bases at V and 8 bases at J; junction bases unmatched: 8. The CDR3 runs 16 residues. The CDR3 reads CASSLALGQGAQGYTF. For the CDR3, the DNA is TGTGCCAGCAGCTTAGCGCTTGGACAGGGGGCTCAAGGCTACACCTTC. The entire variable domain, with the rest obtained from reference TRBV7-9 and TRBJ1-2, is as follows: DTGVSQNPRHKITKRGQNVTFRCDPISEHNRLYWYRQTLGQGPEFLTYFQNEAQLEKSRLLSDRFSAERPKGSFSTLEIQRTEQGDSAMYLCASSLALGQGAQGYTFGSGTRLTVV.

The V gene is TRBV5-1, the J gene TRBJ2-7, with 7 positions matching TRBD2. Trimming removed 4 bases from V and 7 bases from J; junction bases left unmatched: 14. The CDR3 is made up of 15 amino acids. Germline CDR1 and CDR2: SGHRS and YFSETQ. The CDR3 protein is CASSASAWTGGEQYF. The CDR3 DNA reads as TGCGCCAGCAGCGCATCCGCCTGGACCGGGGGGGAGCAGTACTTC.

The J gene is TRBJ1-1, the V gene TRBV5-5; D is ambiguous. Germline-derived CDR1 and CDR2 are SGHKS and YYEKEE (reference sequence). Trimming removed 2 bases from V and 1 base from J, with 6 bases in between. This CDR3 is built from 13 residues. In nucleotides, the CDR3 is TGTGCCAGCAGCTTAGCGGGGAACACTGAAGCTTTCTTT. Translating gives CASSLAGNTEAFF.

The chain employs TRBV24-1 and TRBJ1-2; TRBD1 aligns across 7 bases. This CDR3 contains 14 residues. Germline CDR1 is KGHDR and CDR2 is SFDVKD. The ends lost 4 bases at V and 10 bases at J; junction bases unmatched: 11. In DNA, the CDR3 is TGTGCCACCAGTGACCCTGGACAGGAGATCAACTACACCTTC. This sequence encodes CATSDPGQEINYTF.